The 4 T cell receptor beta chains below come from one sample, sequenced in a study of response to subunit inactivated influenza vaccine. One entry per CDR3 protein results from TCRdb running MiXCR on the RT-PCR reads. The data show 300,000 to 350,000 distinct CDR3 sequences, with about 20% seen just once and under 13% held by the top ten. The sample was PBMCs from blood, taken approximately 22 months after vaccination. The source is a man aged 50 to 69 who received an inactivated influenza vaccine.

This clonotype was recorded a few times. The chain uses TRBV7-9 and TRBJ1-1; 9 bases agree with TRBD1. From germline, CDR1 is SEHNR and CDR2 FQNEAQ (reference sequence). After removal of 5 bases from V and 1 base from J, the junction contained 8 bases not matched to a gene. This CDR3 has 16 residues. The CDR3 is CASSLTGGRANTEAFF. The CDR3 DNA follows: TGTGCCAGCAGCCTAACAGGGGGCCGGGCGAACACTGAAGCTTTCTTT.

This chain links TRBV9 with TRBJ1-6, with D unclear. The CDR3 covers 13 residues. Germline CDR1 SGDLS, CDR2 YYNGEE. V gave up 4 bases and J gave up 9 bases, with 11 bases separating them. The CDR3 sequence is CASSLRRSSPLHF. The CDR3 DNA reads as TGTGCCAGCAGCCTCCGTCGGAGTTCACCCCTCCACTTT.

Ten or more counts support this clonotype. The chain carries TRBV4-1 and TRBJ1-2; weak D call: TRBD1 (5 bases). The CDR3 is made up of 16 amino acids. V shed 4 bases and J shed 8 bases, with 23 bases lying between them. Germline values: CDR1 MGHRA, CDR2 YSYEKL. The CDR3, as DNA: TGCGCCAGCAGCCCCCTTTTGTGGGGGGAATCTGAGGGCTACACCTTC. As protein: CASSPLLWGESEGYTF.

The V and J genes are TRBV7-9 and TRBJ2-3; a possible D gene is TRBD2 (7 bases). CDR3 size: 17 residues. Germline V gene data show CDR1 as SEHNR and CDR2 as FQNEAQ (reference sequence). The V end was cut by 5 bases, the J end by 6 bases, with 24 bases between. CDR3 coding DNA: TGTGCCAGCAGCCCTACAATGTCTTCGGGGGGCTCGGATACGCAGTATTTT. Its translation: CASSPTMSSGGSDTQYF.